The 7 T cell receptor beta chains listed next were all sequenced from one sample in a study of radiotherapy plus CTLA-4 blockade in lung cancer. Some clones are missing from TCRdb's copy, which holds only in-frame ones; the method was immunoSEQ multiplex PCR. The sample holds more than 95,000 clones; 78% are singletons and the top ten take roughly 5%. Sequenced material: peripheral blood, taken from a patient treated with radiotherapy plus ipilimumab. The receptors were gathered from a human donor with non-small cell lung cancer who had a partial response to radiotherapy plus ipilimumab.

The V gene is TRBV5-4, the J gene TRBJ1-1; D gene ambiguous. The CDR3 totals 13 residues. From germline, CDR1 is SGHNT and CDR2 YYREEE (reference sequence). Trimming removed 6 bases from V and 1 base from J, with 10 bases in between. The CDR3 coding sequence is TGTGCCAGCAACCAAGGGAGGAACACTGAAGCTTTCTTT. Amino acids: CASNQGRNTEAFF.

J is TRBJ2-4 and V is TRBV19; D perhaps matches TRBD2 (5 bases). Germline CDR1 reads LNHDA; CDR2 reads SQIVND (reference sequence). The CDR3 covers 15 residues. V lost 6 bases and J 0 bases, leaving 12 bases between the germline ends. The CDR3 loop reads CASSRAELAKNIQYF. The DNA for the CDR3 is TGTGCCAGTAGCCGAGCGGAACTAGCCAAAAACATTCAGTACTTC.

This sequence joins TRBV5-6 and TRBJ2-3; D is perhaps TRBD2 (6 bases). V shed 4 bases and J shed 2 bases, with 11 bases lying between them. In germline, CDR1 is SGHDT, CDR2 YYEEEE. The CDR3 runs to 14 residues. The CDR3 protein is CASSAGTFTDTQYF. The DNA for the CDR3 is TGTGCCAGCAGCGCTGGGACTTTCACAGATACGCAGTATTTT.

This chain joins TRBV6-5 and TRBJ2-3, with D possibly TRBD2 on 5 matching bases. CDR3 size: 14 residues. The V end lost 2 bases, the J end lost 2 bases, and 8 bases lay between the germline ends. CDR1 is MNHEY and CDR2 is SVGAGI in the germline V gene. CDR3 in amino acids: CASSYKRPTDTQYF. The CDR3, as DNA: TGTGCCAGCAGTTACAAGCGGCCCACAGATACGCAGTATTTT.

CDR3 amino acids: CASMVGQGTGEQYV. CDR3 DNA: TGTGCCAGCATGGTGGGACAGGGTACGGGCGAGCAGTACGTC. This chain links TRBV6-1 with TRBJ2-7, with 9 nucleotides matching TRBD1. This CDR3 contains 14 residues. J lost 6 bases, V lost 7 bases, and 10 bases had no gene match. In germline, CDR1 is MNHNS, CDR2 SASEGT.

This clone was seen only a few times. The chain has TRBV7-9 and TRBJ1-2; D unresolved. V was trimmed by 2 bases and J by 8 bases, leaving 9 bases between them. Germline assignment: CDR1 SEHNR and CDR2 FQNEAQ (reference sequence). The CDR3 loop spans 12 amino acids. In nucleotides, the CDR3 is TGTGCCAGCAGCTTACCGGGTACAGGCTACACCTTC. As protein: CASSLPGTGYTF.

The genes are TRBV7-2 and TRBJ2-7; 12 bases map to TRBD2. The V segment lost 0 bases and the J segment 0 bases; nucleotides outside the gene matches: 3. Germline values: CDR1 SGHTA, CDR2 FQGNSA. The CDR3 is made up of 17 amino acids. Written as DNA, the CDR3 is TGTGCCAGCAGCTTAGCGGGACTAGCGGGCCGCTCCTACGAGCAGTACTTC. As protein: CASSLAGLAGRSYEQYF.